These 27 T cell receptor beta chains share one sample of origin, sequenced in a study of CD8 T cells in ankylosing spondylitis. TCRdb itself ran the 5' RACE reads through MiXCR, one entry per CDR3 protein. In the table there are approximately 250,000 distinct CDR3 sequences, 8% to 11% of which are singletons. Sample: blood, either unsorted or a sorted T cell fraction (not recorded which). These receptors were obtained from a male donor with ankylosing spondylitis or in good health (not recorded which).

This clonotype was detected many times. This chain uses TRBV7-9 with TRBJ1-1; D possibly corresponds to TRBD1 (5 bases). V was clipped by 3 bases and J by 5 bases, with 16 bases between them. The CDR3 has 15 amino acids. Germline loops: CDR1 SEHNR, CDR2 FQNEAQ (reference sequence). The CDR3: CASSLDQGVGTEAFF. The CDR3 nucleotides read TGTGCCAGCAGCTTGGATCAGGGTGTAGGGACTGAAGCTTTCTTT.

This clonotype was recorded at least ten times. The chain links TRBV25-1 to TRBJ1-2, with a weak D call TRBD1 (5 bases). This CDR3 has 14 amino acids. V lost 3 bases and J 4 bases, leaving 12 bases between the germline ends. Germline V gene sequence: CDR1 MGHDK, CDR2 SYGVNS. As DNA, the CDR3 is TGTGCCAGCAGTGACCCAGGGTCGCGCTATGGCTACACCTTC. Translated: CASSDPGSRYGYTF.

The V gene is TRBV7-2, the J gene TRBJ1-2, with D possibly being TRBD1 (6 bases). The CDR3 consists of 14 residues. Germline assignment: CDR1 SGHTA and CDR2 FQGNSA. The V and J ends lost 3 bases and 9 bases respectively, with 17 bases between them. The CDR3 DNA is TGTGCCAGCAGCTTCGACAGGCAAATGAGGAGCTACACCTTC. It encodes CASSFDRQMRSYTF.

At least ten counts were recorded for this clonotype. The chain employs TRBV20-1 and TRBJ2-7, with 9 bases identical to TRBD2. CDR3 length: 13 amino acids. Per germline, CDR1 DFQATT and CDR2 SNEGSKA (reference sequence). V shed 6 bases and J 5 bases; nucleotides not matched to a gene: 8. The CDR3 sequence: CSAISGTSNEQYF. CDR3 nucleotides: TGCAGTGCCATCTCCGGGACTAGCAACGAGCAGTACTTC.

Ten or more counts support this clonotype. This chain uses TRBV20-1 with TRBJ2-5, with D possibly matching TRBD2 (5 bases). CDR1 is DFQATT and CDR2 is SNEGSKA in the germline V gene (reference sequence). Trimming pared 0 bases from V and 9 bases from J, leaving 11 bases between. This CDR3 spans 12 amino acids. The CDR3 nucleotides are TGCAGTGCTAGAGATCGGGGAACGGCCCAGTACTTC. Protein product: CSARDRGTAQYF.

This clonotype was seen at least ten times. The genes are TRBV9 and TRBJ2-1, with D perhaps matching TRBD1 or TRBD2 (5 bases each). The germline V gene has CDR1 SGDLS and CDR2 YYNGEE. This CDR3 has 14 amino acids. V was pared by 4 bases and J by 9 bases, with 17 bases between. The CDR3 region is CASSLSGSRAEQFF. The CDR3 region has the DNA TGTGCCAGCAGCTTATCGGGGTCCAGGGCTGAGCAGTTCTTC.

There are many counts of this clonotype. V usage is TRBV12-3 or TRBV12-4 and J usage is TRBJ1-5; D is perhaps TRBD1 (5 bases). Trimming removed 2 bases from V and 2 bases from J, with 7 bases in between. The CDR3 extends over 14 amino acids. The CDR3 here is CASSLPGRNQPQHF. The CDR3 nucleotides are TGTGCCAGCAGTTTACCAGGGCGCAATCAGCCCCAGCATTTT.

This clonotype was counted many times. The J gene is TRBJ2-3, the V gene TRBV9; D unclear. This CDR3 contains 16 residues. The V end was cut by 4 bases, the J end by 0 bases, with 15 bases between. CDR1 and CDR2 from the germline V gene are SGDLS and YYNGEE. The CDR3: CASSPLVGISTDTQYF. The CDR3 nucleotides are TGTGCCAGCAGCCCGCTGGTAGGGATTAGCACAGATACGCAGTATTTT.

A word on this clonotype: This may be a read error: a much more frequent sequence differs by one nucleotide. This rearrangement joins TRBV5-1 to TRBJ1-1, with D perhaps TRBD1 (6 bases). The length of the CDR3 is 15 residues. CDR1 and CDR2 (germline): SGHRS, YFSETQ. The CDR3, as DNA: TGCGTCAGCAGCTTGGAGGGGGAGAGGGGGACTGAAGCTTTCTTT. It is translated as CVSSLEGERGTEAFF.

This clonotype came up many times. The chain employs TRBV7-2 and TRBJ1-5; D uncertain. V was cut by 5 bases and J by 1 base, with 15 bases left in between. The CDR3 is 16 amino acids. CDR1 and CDR2 from the germline V gene are SGHTA and FQGNSA. CDR3 loop: CASSLRPERSNQPQHF. CDR3 DNA: TGTGCCAGCAGCCTCAGACCGGAAAGAAGCAATCAGCCCCAGCATTTT.

This clonotype was seen at least ten times. This chain links TRBV27 with TRBJ1-5; possibly TRBD1 for D (6 bases). The CDR3 covers 14 residues. The germline V gene has CDR1 MNHEY and CDR2 SMNVEV (reference sequence). V lost 3 bases and J lost 5, with 11 bases in between. In nucleotides, the CDR3 is TGTGCCAGCAGTTTTCGCAGGGGTGATCAGCCCCAGCATTTT. It specifies CASSFRRGDQPQHF.

This clonotype has ten or more counts. The rearrangement uses TRBV5-6 and TRBJ1-6; D is undetermined. CDR3 length: 17 amino acids. The V and J ends lost 2 bases and 7 bases respectively, with 19 bases between them. Germline V gives CDR1 SGHDT, CDR2 YYEEEE. The CDR3 DNA follows: TGTGCCAGCAGCTTTTGGTCCGGACTAAAGAGAAATTCACCCCTCCACTTT. Its protein product is CASSFWSGLKRNSPLHF.

This clonotype was counted at least ten times. CDR3 nucleotides: TGCAGTGCTAGAAAGGCGGGAGGTACCTACAATGAGCAGTTCTTC. Protein sequence: CSARKAGGTYNEQFF. The chain couples TRBV20-1 to TRBJ2-1; 8 positions match TRBD2. CDR3 size: 15 residues. Unmatched junction bases numbered 5, after V lost 2 bases and J lost 2 bases. Per the germline V gene, CDR1 is DFQATT and CDR2 is SNEGSKA (reference sequence).

The rearrangement uses TRBV7-9 and TRBJ1-2; weak D call: TRBD1 (6 bases). V lost 3 bases, J lost 4 bases, and 9 bases lay in between. Germline V lookup: CDR1 SEHNR, CDR2 FQNEAQ (reference sequence). The CDR3 sequence is 13 residues long. The CDR3 region has the DNA TGTGCCAGCAGCTTCCGGGACACCTATGGCTACACCTTC. Amino acids: CASSFRDTYGYTF.

This clonotype appeared once. V and J are TRBV5-1 and TRBJ2-3; the match to TRBD2 covers 12 bases. Looked up from germline, CDR1 is SGHRS and CDR2 is YFSETQ. After removal of 0 bases from V and 3 bases from J, the junction contained 5 bases not matched to a gene. The CDR3 is made up of 17 amino acids. The CDR3 DNA reads TGCGCCAGCAGCTTGGCCCAAACTAGCGGGAGGACAGATACGCAGTATTTT. It translates to CASSLAQTSGRTDTQYF.

This clonotype has ten or more counts. This chain connects TRBV10-3 to TRBJ2-7, with 7 bases that match TRBD1. The trim removed 6 bases at V and 5 bases at J, leaving 7 bases unmatched. CDR3 length: 13 amino acids. The germline V gene has CDR1 ENHRY and CDR2 SYGVKD. The CDR3 DNA reads as TGTGCCATCAGGGATGACAGGGCAGACGAGCAGTACTTC. It codes for CAIRDDRADEQYF.

This clonotype was counted ten times or more. The chain carries TRBV9 and TRBJ1-1; tentative D call: TRBD1 (5 bases). Germline V gene lookup returns CDR1 SGDLS and CDR2 YYNGEE. Trimming removed 0 bases from V and 0 bases from J, with 12 bases in between. The CDR3 is 16 residues long. CDR3 residues: CASSVAGTALNTEAFF. Here the CDR3 DNA reads TGTGCCAGCAGCGTAGCCGGGACGGCTCTGAACACTGAAGCTTTCTTT.

V gene TRBV3-1 combines with J gene TRBJ2-7, with TRBD2 matching over 7 bases. Trimming took 6 bases from V and 4 from J; bases not matched to a gene: 9. Looked up from germline, CDR1 is LGHDT and CDR2 is YNNKEL (reference sequence). The CDR3 loop spans 14 amino acids. The DNA of the CDR3 is TGTGCCAGCAGACTCGCGGGAGAGAGTTACGAGCAGTACTTC. Amino acid sequence: CASRLAGESYEQYF.

This clonotype was counted at least ten times. The V gene is TRBV5-1, the J gene TRBJ1-1; TRBD1 agrees at 8 bases. Germline V gene data show CDR1 as SGHRS and CDR2 as YFSETQ. With V trimmed by 0 bases and J by 1 base, 8 bases remained unmatched. The CDR3 is made up of 17 amino acids. CDR3 DNA sequence: TGCGCCAGCAGCTTGGGAGCAGCCGGGACAGGGAACACTGAAGCTTTCTTT. It translates to CASSLGAAGTGNTEAFF.

Of note for this clonotype: Being one base from a much bigger clone, this may be a read error. J is TRBJ2-2 and V is TRBV24-1; D tentatively reads TRBD1 or TRBD2 (5 bases each). The CDR3 totals 13 residues. The germline V and J ends were trimmed by 4 bases and 8 bases, with 10 bases remaining between them. Germline assignment: CDR1 KGHDR and CDR2 SFDVKD. CDR3 bases: TGTGCCACCAGTGACCCAGGGAGTGGGGAGCTGTTTTTT. Translation gives CATSDPGSGELFF.

V gene TRBV10-3 combines with J gene TRBJ2-1; D is possibly TRBD2 (6 bases). Germline V lookup: CDR1 ENHRY, CDR2 SYGVKD. CDR3 length: 16 amino acids. Trimming shortened V by 3 bases and J by 1 base, and 13 bases separated the two germline ends. The CDR3: CAISDSGRRSYNEQFF. In nucleotides, the CDR3 is TGTGCCATCAGTGATAGTGGGAGGAGGTCCTACAATGAGCAGTTCTTC.

The V call is TRBV12-3 or TRBV12-4, the J call TRBJ2-1; 9 nucleotides align to TRBD2. The CDR3 spans 16 residues. The V and J ends lost 3 bases and 4 bases, in that order; junction bases with no gene match: 7. The CDR3 bases are TGTGCCAGCAGTTTTTTTGCGACTAGCGGATACAATGAGCAGTTCTTC. This codes for CASSFFATSGYNEQFF.

This chain joins TRBV7-8 and TRBJ2-3; tentatively, D is TRBD1 (6 bases). CDR3 length: 17 amino acids. Germline loops: CDR1 SGHVS, CDR2 FQNEAQ. V shed 4 bases and J shed 2 bases, with 19 bases lying between them. CDR3 in amino acids: CASSSRGQRTYTDTQYF. CDR3 DNA sequence: TGTGCCAGCAGCTCCAGGGGCCAGCGGACATACACAGATACGCAGTATTTT.

This clonotype was detected ten times or more. V is TRBV3-1 and J is TRBJ2-7; 7 nucleotides line up with TRBD1. The V and J ends lost 2 bases and 2 bases, in that order; junction bases with no gene match: 9. CDR1 and CDR2 from the germline V gene are LGHDT and YNNKEL (reference sequence). The CDR3 runs 16 residues. The CDR3 nucleotides are TGTGCCAGCAGCCAACATCCGGGACAGATTCCCTACGAGCAGTACTTC. It is translated as CASSQHPGQIPYEQYF.

There are a few counts of this clonotype. The chain employs TRBV21-1 and TRBJ2-7; whether TRBD1, the table's D call, matches the DNA was not checked. TRBV21-1 is a listed pseudogene. The CDR3 totals 13 residues. CDR3 loop: CASSWMGPDEQYF. CDR3 DNA: TGTGCCAGCAGTTGGATGGGACCCGACGAGCAGTACTTC.

Ten or more counts support this clonotype. This chain uses TRBV20-1 with TRBJ2-7, with 8 bases fitting TRBD1. Germline V gene data show CDR1 as DFQATT and CDR2 as SNEGSKA (reference sequence). The length of the CDR3 is 14 residues. J lost 3 bases, V lost 4 bases, and 8 bases had no gene match. For the CDR3, the DNA is TGCAGTGCTACCGGACAGGGCCCAAGCTACGAGCAGTACTTC. It yields the protein CSATGQGPSYEQYF.

Many counts were recorded for this clonotype. The V gene is TRBV5-1, the J gene TRBJ2-3, with D maybe TRBD1 (6 bases). CDR1 SGHRS and CDR2 YFSETQ come from the germline V gene. The CDR3 sequence is 14 residues long. V dropped 4 bases and J dropped 4 bases, with 13 bases sitting between them. CDR3 nucleotide sequence: TGCGCCAGCAGCGCTGGGGGCGGCGCAGATACGCAGTATTTT. Residues: CASSAGGGADTQYF.